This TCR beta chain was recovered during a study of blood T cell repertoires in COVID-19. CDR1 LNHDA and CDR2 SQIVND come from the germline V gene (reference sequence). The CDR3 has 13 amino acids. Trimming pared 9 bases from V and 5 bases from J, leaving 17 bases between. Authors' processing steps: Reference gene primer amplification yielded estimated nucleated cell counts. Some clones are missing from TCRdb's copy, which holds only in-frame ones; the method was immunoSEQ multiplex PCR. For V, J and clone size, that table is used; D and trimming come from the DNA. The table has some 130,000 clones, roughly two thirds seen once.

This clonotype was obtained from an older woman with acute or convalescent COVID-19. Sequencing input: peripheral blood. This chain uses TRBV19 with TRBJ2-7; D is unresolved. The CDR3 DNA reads TGTGCCAGCGCAGAGGCGGCCTTTAACGAGCAGTACTTC. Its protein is CASAEAAFNEQYF. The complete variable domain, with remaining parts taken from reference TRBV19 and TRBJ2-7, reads DGGITQSPKYLFRKEGQNVTLSCEQNLNHDAMYWYRQDPGQGLRLIYYSQIVNDFQKGDIAEGYSVSREKKESFPLTVTSAQKNPTAFYLCASAEAAFNEQYFGPGTRLTVT.